A selection of T cell receptor beta chains follows, all from one sample in a study of blood T cell repertoires in COVID-19. Some clones are missing from TCRdb's copy, which holds only in-frame ones; the method was immunoSEQ multiplex PCR. The table lists around 70,000 clones, more than 75% of them singletons, with 29% in the top ten. Material: peripheral blood. The source is a woman aged 80 or older with active or convalescent COVID-19. CDR3s include the opening cysteine and the closing phenylalanine or tryptophan. The D gene is left open where the match is weak. Clone size is stated in some rows and not others, as once, few, many or a class when expanded.

v_gene	abundance	j_gene	len	d_gene	CDR3aa	CDR3nt
TRBV5-1	-	TRBJ1-2	14	TRBD1	CASSPAGQNYGYTF	TGCGCCAGCAGCCCGGCGGGACAGAACTATGGCTACACCTTC
TRBV18	-	TRBJ2-2	15	-	CASSPPSQNTGELFF	TGTGCCAGCTCACCACCGAGCCAGAACACCGGGGAGCTGTTTTTT
TRBV5-4	once	TRBJ2-5	14	TRBD2	CASSSLAGEETQYF	TGTGCCAGCAGCTCCTTAGCGGGGGAAGAGACCCAGTACTTC
TRBV19	-	TRBJ1-4	13	-	CASSIVYQEKLFF	TGTGCCAGTAGTATAGTTTACCAGGAAAAACTGTTTTTT
TRBV2	once	TRBJ2-1	15	TRBD2	CASSGGLASYNEQFF	TGTGCCAGCAGTGGTGGACTAGCGTCTTACAATGAGCAGTTCTTC
TRBV10-3	-	TRBJ1-2	12	-	CAISTGNYGYTF	TGTGCCATCAGTACAGGGAACTATGGCTACACCTTC
TRBV29-1	-	TRBJ1-5	13	TRBD1	CSVRDRVDQPQHF	TGCAGCGTCCGGGACAGGGTCGATCAGCCCCAGCATTTT
TRBV19	-	TRBJ1-4	18	-	CASSRFTLGESTNEKLFF	TGTGCCAGTAGTAGATTCACACTCGGGGAATCAACTAATGAAAAACTGTTTTTT
TRBV5-1	-	TRBJ1-1	13	-	CASSLIVQGRAFF	TGCGCCAGCAGTCTCATCGTGCAGGGGCGGGCTTTCTTT
TRBV5-1	-	TRBJ1-6	14	-	CASSLYAGNSPLHF	TGCGCCAGCAGCTTGTACGCGGGTAATTCACCCCTCCACTTT
TRBV19	-	TRBJ2-7	15	-	CASSTTTEISYEQYF	TGTGCCAGTAGTACTACGACAGAGATCTCCTACGAGCAGTACTTC
TRBV2	once	TRBJ1-2	15	-	CASSSQGRDRYGYTF	TGTGCCAGCAGTTCACAGGGACGGGACCGCTATGGCTACACCTTC
TRBV5-1	-	TRBJ2-3	15	-	CASSLEGGGADTQYF	TGCGCCAGCAGCTTGGAAGGAGGTGGGGCAGATACGCAGTATTTT
TRBV11-2	once	TRBJ2-1	14	-	CASSYGGSYNEQFF	TGTGCCAGCAGCTACGGGGGCTCCTACAATGAGCAGTTCTTC
TRBV24-1	-	TRBJ2-5	15	TRBD2	CATSDQAGGIETQYF	TGTGCCACCAGTGATCAAGCGGGGGGAATCGAGACCCAGTACTTC
TRBV9	-	TRBJ1-1	16	TRBD1	CASSLSPSGGNTEAFF	TGTGCCAGCAGCCTCTCTCCGTCAGGGGGGAACACTGAAGCTTTCTTT
TRBV13	-	TRBJ2-5	15	-	CASSLDLVPQETQYF	TGTGCCAGCAGCTTAGACTTAGTGCCCCAAGAGACCCAGTACTTC
TRBV28	-	TRBJ1-2	14	-	CASSPRTSGYGYTF	TGTGCCAGCAGTCCCAGGACATCGGGCTATGGCTACACCTTC
TRBV3-1/TRBV3-2	-	TRBJ1-4	14	-	CASSQGGTTEKLFF	TGTGCCAGCAGCCAGGGGGGAACTACTGAAAAACTGTTTTTT
TRBV7-8	-	TRBJ1-2	14	-	CASSQRGHNYGYTF	TGTGCCAGCAGCCAGCGGGGACATAACTATGGCTACACCTTC
TRBV12-5	few	TRBJ2-3	18	-	CASGLVQTGTWSTDTQYF	TGTGCTAGTGGTTTGGTACAGACCGGGACTTGGAGCACAGATACGCAGTATTTT
TRBV6-5	-	TRBJ1-1	13	TRBD1	CASSYRQGAEAFF	TGTGCCAGCAGTTACAGACAGGGGGCTGAAGCTTTCTTT
TRBV18	-	TRBJ2-7	16	TRBD1	CASSPRQGQNSYEQYF	TGTGCCAGCTCACCCCGACAGGGACAGAACTCCTACGAGCAGTACTTC